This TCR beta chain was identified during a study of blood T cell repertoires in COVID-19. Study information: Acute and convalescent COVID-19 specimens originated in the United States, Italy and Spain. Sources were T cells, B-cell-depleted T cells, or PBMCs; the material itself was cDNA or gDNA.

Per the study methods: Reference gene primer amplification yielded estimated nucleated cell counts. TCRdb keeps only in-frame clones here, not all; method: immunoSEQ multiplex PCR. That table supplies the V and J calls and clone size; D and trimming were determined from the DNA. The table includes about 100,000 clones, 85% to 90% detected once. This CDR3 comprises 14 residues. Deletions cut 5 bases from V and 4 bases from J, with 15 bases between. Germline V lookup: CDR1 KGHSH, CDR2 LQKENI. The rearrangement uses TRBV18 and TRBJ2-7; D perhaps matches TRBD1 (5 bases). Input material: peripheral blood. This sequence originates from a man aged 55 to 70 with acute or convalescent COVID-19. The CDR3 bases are TGTGCCAGCTCAGCGGCAGGGCAGTCATACGAGCAGTACTTC. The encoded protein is CASSAAGQSYEQYF.